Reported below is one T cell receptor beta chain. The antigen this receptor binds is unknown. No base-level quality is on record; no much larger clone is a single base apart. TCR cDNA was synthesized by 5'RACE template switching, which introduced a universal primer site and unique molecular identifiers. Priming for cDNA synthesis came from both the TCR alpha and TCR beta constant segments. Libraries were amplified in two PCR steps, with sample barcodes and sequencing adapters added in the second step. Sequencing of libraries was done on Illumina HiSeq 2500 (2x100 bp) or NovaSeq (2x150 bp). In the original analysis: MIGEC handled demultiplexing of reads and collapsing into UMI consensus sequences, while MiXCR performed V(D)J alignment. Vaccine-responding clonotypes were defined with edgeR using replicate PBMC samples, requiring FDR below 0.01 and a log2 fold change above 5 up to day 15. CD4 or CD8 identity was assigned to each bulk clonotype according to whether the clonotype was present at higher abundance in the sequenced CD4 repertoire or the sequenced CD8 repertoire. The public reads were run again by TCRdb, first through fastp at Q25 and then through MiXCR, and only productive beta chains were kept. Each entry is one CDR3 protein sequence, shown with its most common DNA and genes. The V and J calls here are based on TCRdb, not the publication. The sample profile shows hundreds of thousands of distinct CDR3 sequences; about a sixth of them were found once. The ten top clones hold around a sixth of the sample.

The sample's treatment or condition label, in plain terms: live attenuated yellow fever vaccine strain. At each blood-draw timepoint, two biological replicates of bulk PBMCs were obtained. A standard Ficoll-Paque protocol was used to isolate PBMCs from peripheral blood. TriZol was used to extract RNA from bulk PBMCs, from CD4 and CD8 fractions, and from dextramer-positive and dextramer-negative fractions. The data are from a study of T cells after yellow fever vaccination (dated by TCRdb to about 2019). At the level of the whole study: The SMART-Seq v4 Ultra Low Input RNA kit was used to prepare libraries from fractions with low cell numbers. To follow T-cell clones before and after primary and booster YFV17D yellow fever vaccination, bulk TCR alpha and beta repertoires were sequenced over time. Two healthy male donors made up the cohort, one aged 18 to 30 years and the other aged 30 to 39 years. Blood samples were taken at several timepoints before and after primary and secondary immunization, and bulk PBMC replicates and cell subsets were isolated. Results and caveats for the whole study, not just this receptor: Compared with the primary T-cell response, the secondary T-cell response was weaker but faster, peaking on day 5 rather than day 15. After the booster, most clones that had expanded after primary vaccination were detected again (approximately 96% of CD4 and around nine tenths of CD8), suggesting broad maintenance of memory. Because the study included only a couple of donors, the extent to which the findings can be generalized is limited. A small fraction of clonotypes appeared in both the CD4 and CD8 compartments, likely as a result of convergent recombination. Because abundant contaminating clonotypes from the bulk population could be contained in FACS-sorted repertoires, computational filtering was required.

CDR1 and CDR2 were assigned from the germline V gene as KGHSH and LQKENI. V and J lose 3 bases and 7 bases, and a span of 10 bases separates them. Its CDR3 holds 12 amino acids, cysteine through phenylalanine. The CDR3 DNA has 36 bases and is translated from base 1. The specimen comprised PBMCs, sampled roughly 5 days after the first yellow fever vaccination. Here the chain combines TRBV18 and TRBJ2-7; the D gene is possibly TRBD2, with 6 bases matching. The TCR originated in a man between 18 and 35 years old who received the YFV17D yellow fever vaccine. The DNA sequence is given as TGTGCCAGCTCACCGTCAGGGACTGAGCAGTACTTC. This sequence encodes CASSPSGTEQYF.